These 16 T cell receptor beta chains came from one sample sequenced in a study of post-analysis software for immune sequencing data. The antigens these receptors bind are not known. Overall study results and limits: Patients used about 5 TRBV segments, including TRBV5-6, TRBV5-1 and TRBV20-1, more often than controls.

Unique molecular identifiers were present in the TCR beta cDNA libraries. TCRdb used MiXCR to reprocess the PCR reads, holding one entry per CDR3 protein. This table has about 460,000 distinct CDR3 sequences, 45% appearing once. Sequencing was carried out using blood. Receptors originate from a girl aged 5-17 years with multiple sclerosis.

This chain links TRBV24-1 with TRBJ2-5; 11 nucleotides line up with TRBD1. This CDR3 comprises 15 residues. In germline, CDR1 is KGHDR, CDR2 SFDVKD. V was clipped by 4 bases and J by 5 bases; unmatched bases: 5. CDR3 bases: TGTGCCACCAGTGAACTGGACAGGGGGCGCGAGACCCAGTACTTC. This encodes CATSELDRGRETQYF.

The chain combines TRBV9 with TRBJ1-2; tentatively, D is TRBD1 (5 bases). Germline assignment: CDR1 SGDLS and CDR2 YYNGEE. V lost 4 bases and J lost 4, with 17 bases in between. CDR3 length: 15 amino acids. The CDR3 spells CASSLRGTPAYGYTF. The CDR3 region has the DNA TGTGCCAGCAGCCTAAGAGGGACTCCTGCCTATGGCTACACCTTC.

This clonotype was picked up a small number of times. The V and J genes are TRBV7-2 and TRBJ2-7; 12 nucleotides line up with TRBD2. The germline CDR1 and CDR2 sequences are SGHTA and FQGNSA. Unmatched junction bases numbered 14, after V lost 3 bases and J lost 2 bases. This CDR3 comprises 19 residues. This chain's CDR3 is CASSFRASGRAYIPYEQYF. In nucleotides, the CDR3 is TGTGCCAGCAGCTTTCGCGCTAGCGGGAGGGCCTACATCCCCTACGAGCAGTACTTC. Full variable domain (remainder filled in from reference TRBV7-2 and TRBJ2-7): GAGVSQSPSNKVTEKGKDVELRCDPISGHTALYWYRQSLGQGLEFLIYFQGNSAPDKSGLPSDRFSAERTGGSVSTLTIQRTQQEDSAVYLCASSFRASGRAYIPYEQYFGPGTRLTVT.

The chain links TRBV4-1 to TRBJ2-7; D is possibly TRBD2 (6 bases). There are 16 residues in the CDR3. From germline, CDR1 is MGHRA and CDR2 YSYEKL. The germline V and J ends were trimmed by 4 bases and 1 base, with 17 bases remaining between them. The CDR3 sequence is CASSPGGGMTSYEQYF. The CDR3 DNA reads TGCGCCAGCAGCCCCGGAGGAGGGATGACTTCCTACGAGCAGTACTTC.

This clonotype was seen more than once but under ten times. V gene TRBV28 combines with J gene TRBJ1-2; unclear D gene. The CDR3 has 15 residues. Looked up from germline, CDR1 is MDHEN and CDR2 is SYDVKM. V dropped 1 base and J dropped 8 bases, with 17 bases sitting between them. As DNA, the CDR3 is TGTGCCAGCAGTTTATCTGGGCAGCCCGTCGGGGGCTACACCTTC. Its protein is CASSLSGQPVGGYTF.

The rearrangement uses TRBV7-2 and TRBJ2-1; 8 bases are a match to TRBD2. Per germline, CDR1 SGHTA and CDR2 FQGNSA. V lost 3 bases, J lost 1 base, and 5 bases stayed unmatched. This CDR3 region has 16 residues. In DNA, the CDR3 is TGTGCCAGCAGCTTTAGCGGGGCTGCTTCCTACAATGAGCAGTTCTTC. Translation gives CASSFSGAASYNEQFF.

The chain uses TRBV20-1 and TRBJ2-3, with D unclear. This CDR3 has 16 residues. Germline V CDR1 and CDR2: DFQATT, SNEGSKA (reference sequence). The germline V and J ends were trimmed by 0 bases and 0 bases, with 13 bases remaining between them. The CDR3 sequence: CSARDQWHSSTDTQYF. The DNA for the CDR3 is TGCAGTGCTAGAGATCAGTGGCACTCTAGCACAGATACGCAGTATTTT.

This clonotype was seen more than once but under ten times. This rearrangement joins TRBV11-1 to TRBJ2-7; TRBD1 matches at 8 bases. Germline V lookup: CDR1 SGHAT, CDR2 FQDESV (reference sequence). V shed 3 bases and J 0 bases; nucleotides not matched to a gene: 4. The CDR3 is 15 residues long. CDR3: CASSLRGQGSYEQYF. CDR3 nucleotide sequence: TGTGCCAGCAGCTTGCGAGGACAGGGCTCCTACGAGCAGTACTTC.

This clonotype was observed a handful of times. One end of the junction is discordant with germline, which a read error may explain. The chain combines TRBV7-7 with TRBJ2-1; D tentatively reads TRBD1 or TRBD2 (5 bases each). Germline CDR1 reads SSHAT; CDR2 reads FNYEAQ (reference sequence). The CDR3 totals 13 residues. CDR3 bases: TGTGCTAGCAGCTTACAGGCGGGCCATGAGCAGTTCTTC. Translating gives CASSLQAGHEQFF.

The V call is TRBV28, the J call TRBJ2-3, with D possibly TRBD2 on 5 matching bases. V lost 1 base and J 5 bases, leaving 7 bases between the germline ends. The CDR3 consists of 13 residues. Germline CDR1 reads MDHEN; CDR2 reads SYDVKM. CDR3 in DNA: TGTGCCAGCAGTTTATTAAGCGGAGATACGCAGTATTTT. Amino acids: CASSLLSGDTQYF.

In this sample, this clonotype turned up a few times. V and J are TRBV7-6 and TRBJ2-7; 9 bases map to TRBD2. The V gene end was trimmed by 0 bases and the J gene end by 0 bases; junction bases not matched to a gene: 3. The CDR3 length is 16 residues. Germline assignment: CDR1 SGHVS and CDR2 FNYEAQ. The CDR3 sequence is CASSLAGTSFSYEQYF. The DNA for the CDR3 is TGTGCCAGCAGCTTAGCGGGGACTAGCTTCTCCTACGAGCAGTACTTC.

The chain carries TRBV7-9 and TRBJ2-7; D uncertain. Germline V CDR1 and CDR2: SEHNR, FQNEAQ (reference sequence). The CDR3 is made up of 14 amino acids. The V gene lost 4 bases and the J gene lost 4 bases, with 14 bases spanning the gap. The CDR3 region has the DNA TGTGCCAGCAGCTCCGACGGATCAGCATACGAGCAGTACTTC. Translation gives CASSSDGSAYEQYF.

V gene TRBV28 combines with J gene TRBJ1-5; D unresolved. Germline V lookup: CDR1 MDHEN, CDR2 SYDVKM. This CDR3 is built from 12 residues. V was cut by 8 bases and J by 5 bases, with 10 bases left in between. As DNA, the CDR3 is TGTGCCAGCTCATTCCCGGATCAGCCCCAGCATTTT. It is translated as CASSFPDQPQHF.

The chain couples TRBV12-3 or TRBV12-4 to TRBJ2-7; TRBD2 might be the D (6 bases). V lost 6 bases to trimming and J lost 1 base, with 16 bases between them. This CDR3 has 15 residues. In nucleotides, the CDR3 is TGTGCCAGCAGCTACCAAGCGGGTCAGTCCTACGAGCAGTACTTC. Its translation: CASSYQAGQSYEQYF.

In this sample, this clonotype turned up once. CDR3 DNA: TGTGCCAGCACCTCACAGAATAATGAAAAACTGTTTTTT. This encodes CASTSQNNEKLFF. V is TRBV7-6 and J is TRBJ1-4; D ambiguous. Germline V CDR1 and CDR2: SGHVS, FNYEAQ. V dropped 7 bases and J dropped 4 bases, with 10 bases sitting between them. This CDR3 has 13 amino acids.

The chain carries TRBV11-2 and TRBJ1-2; 7 bases agree with TRBD1. Germline V lookup: CDR1 SGHAT, CDR2 FQNNGV. J was trimmed by 3 bases and V by 0 bases; bases with no gene match: 25. The CDR3 is 22 amino acids. DNA for the CDR3: TGTGCCAGCAGCTTAGATGGATTCGGGGGAGGGGGCTTATTGCAGGTCGACTATGGCTACACCTTC. It translates to CASSLDGFGGGGLLQVDYGYTF.